The entry that follows covers one TCR beta chain sequence. The assay was immunoSEQ multiplex PCR, and TCRdb's table has in-frame clones only and misses some. In the table there are some 120,000 clones, 90% of which are singletons. CDR1 SGHRS and CDR2 YFSETQ come from the germline V gene. The CDR3 is 14 amino acids. V was clipped by 2 bases and J by 1 base, with 8 bases between them. These data come from a study of blood T cell repertoires in COVID-19. Input material: peripheral blood. The origin of this receptor is a human donor with active COVID-19. The donor label of this sample is uncertain. The rearrangement links TRBV5-1 to TRBJ2-3; D is possibly TRBD2 (5 bases). The CDR3 here is CASSFPGGTDTQYF. CDR3 in DNA: TGCGCCAGCAGCTTTCCCGGGGGCACAGATACGCAGTATTTT.